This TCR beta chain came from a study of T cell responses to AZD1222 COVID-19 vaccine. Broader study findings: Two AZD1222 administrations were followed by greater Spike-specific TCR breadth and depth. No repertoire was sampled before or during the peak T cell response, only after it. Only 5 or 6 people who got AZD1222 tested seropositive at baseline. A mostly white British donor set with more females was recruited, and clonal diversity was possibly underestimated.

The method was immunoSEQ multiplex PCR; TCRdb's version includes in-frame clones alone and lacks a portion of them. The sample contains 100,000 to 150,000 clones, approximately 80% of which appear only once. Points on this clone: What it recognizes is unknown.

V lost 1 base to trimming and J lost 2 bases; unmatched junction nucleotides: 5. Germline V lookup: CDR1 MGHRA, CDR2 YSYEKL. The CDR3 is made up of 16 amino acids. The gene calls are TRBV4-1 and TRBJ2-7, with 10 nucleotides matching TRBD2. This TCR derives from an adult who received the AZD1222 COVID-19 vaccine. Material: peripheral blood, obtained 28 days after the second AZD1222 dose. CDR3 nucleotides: TGCGCCAGCAGCCAAGGCGGGACTAGCGCCACCTACGAGCAGTACTTC. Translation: CASSQGGTSATYEQYF.